This T cell receptor (beta chain) was sequenced for a study of blood T cell repertoires in COVID-19. Assay: immunoSEQ multiplex PCR; the TCRdb copy retains only in-frame clones and omits some. The profile covers about 100,000 clones, with just over 85% appearing a single time and roughly 2.6% taken by the ten largest. Cohorts were based on clinical histories the participants reported. The sample comprised PBMCs or T cells enriched from blood (not recorded which). This TCR derives from a woman aged 45-65 years who had recovered from COVID-19.

The CDR3 loop is CATSRGGQNNNEQFF. Here the CDR3 DNA reads TGTGCCACCAGCAGGGGGGGACAGAATAATAATGAGCAGTTCTTC. The V gene is TRBV15, the J gene TRBJ2-1, with a possible D match to TRBD1 (7 bases). The germline gives CDR1 LNHNV, CDR2 YYDKDF (reference sequence). There are 15 residues in the CDR3. V lost 3 bases to trimming and J lost 7 bases, with 16 bases between them.